This T cell receptor (beta chain) was obtained from a study of regulatory T cells in long-lasting Graves disease. Arm-PCR of CDR3 regions and iRepertoire HTBI primers were used to build TCR beta libraries. TCRdb reprocessed the multiplex PCR reads via MiXCR and lists one record per CDR3 protein. The sample shows approximately 470,000 distinct CDR3 sequences, less than 25% of them seen only once. The germline V and J ends were trimmed by 3 bases and 5 bases, with 11 bases remaining between them. The CDR3 runs 14 residues. Per germline, CDR1 MDHEN and CDR2 SYDVKM. Time point indicated: persistent/refractory GD, antithyroid drugs over 5 years with positive TRAb. Extracted RNA from PBMCs served as the source of the TCR library.

Material: peripheral blood mononuclear cells (PBMCs), obtained when the disease was refractory, from a patient treated with antithyroid drugs. The source of this sequence is a female donor with Graves disease. This sequence joins TRBV28 and TRBJ2-4; the D gene is possibly TRBD2 (5 bases). The DNA of the CDR3 is TGTGCCAGCAGTTTGGTCGGGCGGGAAAACATTCAGTACTTC. Encoded protein: CASSLVGRENIQYF.